The TCR beta chain described here comes from a study of blood T cell repertoires in COVID-19. Whole-study context: Spain, Italy and the United States supplied samples that represented acute and convalescent COVID-19. T cells, B-cell-depleted T cells, or PBMCs provided the cDNA or gDNA that served as material.

CDR1 MGHRA and CDR2 YSYEKL come from the germline V gene. The V and J ends lost 0 bases and 3 bases respectively, with 15 bases between them. The CDR3 contains 16 residues. In the original workflow: The assay estimated nucleated cells by amplifying reference gene primers. The data were produced by immunoSEQ multiplex PCR, yet TCRdb's version contains in-frame clones alone and is incomplete. From that table come the V and J calls and clone size; the DNA was used to work out D and trimming. The sample has 80,000 or so clones, about 88% seen once. Seattle cases were enrolled at active infection and followed longitudinally.

The sample consisted of peripheral blood. The chain couples TRBV4-1 to TRBJ2-7; D is unresolved. This TCR derives from a man in his 60s with COVID-19, enrolled during active disease. CDR3 sequence (DNA): TGCGCCAGCAGCCAAGATGCCCAAAGTCTAAACTACGAGCAGTACTTC. Translated, it gives CASSQDAQSLNYEQYF.